This T cell receptor (beta chain) emerged from a study of identical twins. Healthy Caucasian donors formed the entire cohort. The authors used template switching to add a universal primer site and gave cDNA unique molecular identifiers. MiXCR was run by TCRdb on the 5' RACE reads, yielding one entry per CDR3 protein. The sample lists 200,000 or so distinct CDR3 sequences, under 10% seen once, with about 2% in the top ten. Ten or more counts support this clonotype. With 7 bases removed from V and 6 bases from J, the gap between germline ends came to 13 bases. CDR3 length equals 13 residues. Germline V gene sequence: CDR1 SNHLY, CDR2 FYNNEI. A further study also used this sample, focusing on yellow fever vaccine responses in identical twins.

This sequence originates from a woman between 18 and 29 years old in good health. V gene TRBV2 combines with J gene TRBJ1-5; D call uncertain. Source material: memory (CD45RO+) T cells sorted from blood. The DNA for the CDR3 is TGTGCCAGCACCGAAGTGAAACGTCAGCCCCAGCATTTT. Translating gives CASTEVKRQPQHF.